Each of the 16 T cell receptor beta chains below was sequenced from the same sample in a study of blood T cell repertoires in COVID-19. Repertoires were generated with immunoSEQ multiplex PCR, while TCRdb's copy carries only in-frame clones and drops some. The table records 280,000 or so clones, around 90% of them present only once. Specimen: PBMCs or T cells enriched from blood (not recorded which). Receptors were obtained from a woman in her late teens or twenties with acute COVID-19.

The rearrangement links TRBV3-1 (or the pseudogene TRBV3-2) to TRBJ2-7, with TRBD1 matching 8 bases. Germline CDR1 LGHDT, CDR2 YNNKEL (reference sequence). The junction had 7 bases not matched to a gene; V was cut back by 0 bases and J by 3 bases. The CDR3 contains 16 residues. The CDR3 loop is CASSQDEDRALYEQYF. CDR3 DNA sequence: TGTGCCAGCAGCCAAGATGAGGACAGGGCCCTCTACGAGCAGTACTTC.

CDR3 in DNA: TGTGCCGGGGGGACAGGACTTAATGAAAAACTGTTTTTT. As protein: CAGGTGLNEKLFF. The chain employs TRBV30 and TRBJ1-4, with 8 bases aligning to TRBD1. The V and J ends lost 8 bases and 4 bases, in that order; junction bases with no gene match: 6. The CDR3 has 13 amino acids. Germline-derived CDR1 and CDR2 are GTSNPN and SVGIG (reference sequence). Together with reference TRBV30 and TRBJ1-4, the CDR3 gives the full variable domain: SQTIHQWPATLVQPVGSPLSLECTVEGTSNPNLYWYRQAAGRGLQLLFYSVGIGQISSEVPQNLSASRPQDRQFILSSKKLLLSDSGFYLCAGGTGLNEKLFFGSGTQLSVL.

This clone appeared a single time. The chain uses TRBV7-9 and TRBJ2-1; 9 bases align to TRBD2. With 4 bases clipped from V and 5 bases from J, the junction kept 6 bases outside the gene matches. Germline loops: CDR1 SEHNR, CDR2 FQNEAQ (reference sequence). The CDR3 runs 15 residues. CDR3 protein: CASSYLTSGHNEQFF. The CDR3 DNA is TGTGCCAGCAGCTATTTGACTAGCGGACACAATGAGCAGTTCTTC.

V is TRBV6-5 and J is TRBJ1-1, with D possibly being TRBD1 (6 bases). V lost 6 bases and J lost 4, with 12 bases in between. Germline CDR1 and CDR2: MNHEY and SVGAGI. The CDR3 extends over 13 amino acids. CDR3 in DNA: TGTGCCAGCAGAACAGGGTGGAGCACTGAAGCTTTCTTT. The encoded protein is CASRTGWSTEAFF.

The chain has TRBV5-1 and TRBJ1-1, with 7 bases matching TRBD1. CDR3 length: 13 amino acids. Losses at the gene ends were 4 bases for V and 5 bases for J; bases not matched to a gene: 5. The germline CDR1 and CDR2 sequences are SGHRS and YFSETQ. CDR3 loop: CASSRTGGTEAFF. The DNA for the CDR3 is TGCGCCAGCAGCCGGACAGGCGGGACTGAAGCTTTCTTT.

The CDR3 protein is CASSQDLQREGRVQYF. For the CDR3, the DNA is TGTGCCAGCAGCCAAGATTTACAGCGGGAGGGCCGGGTGCAGTACTTC. V gene TRBV4-2 combines with J gene TRBJ2-7, with 10 nucleotides matching TRBD2. J was trimmed by 9 bases and V by 0 bases; bases with no gene match: 11. The CDR3 extends over 16 amino acids. Germline CDR1 reads LGHNA; CDR2 reads YNFKEQ.

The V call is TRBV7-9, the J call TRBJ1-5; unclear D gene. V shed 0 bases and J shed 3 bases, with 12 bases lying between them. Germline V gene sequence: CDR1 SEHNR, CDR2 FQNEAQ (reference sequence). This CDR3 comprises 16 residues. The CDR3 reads CASSLAHPVVNQPQHF. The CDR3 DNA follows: TGTGCCAGCAGCTTAGCGCACCCAGTCGTCAATCAGCCCCAGCATTTT.

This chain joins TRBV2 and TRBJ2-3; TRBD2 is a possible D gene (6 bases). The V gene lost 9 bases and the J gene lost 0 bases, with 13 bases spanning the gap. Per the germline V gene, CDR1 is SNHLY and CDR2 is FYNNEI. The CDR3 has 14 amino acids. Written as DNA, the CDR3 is TGTGCCAGGACTAGGCGGGGTAGCACAGATACGCAGTATTTT. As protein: CARTRRGSTDTQYF.

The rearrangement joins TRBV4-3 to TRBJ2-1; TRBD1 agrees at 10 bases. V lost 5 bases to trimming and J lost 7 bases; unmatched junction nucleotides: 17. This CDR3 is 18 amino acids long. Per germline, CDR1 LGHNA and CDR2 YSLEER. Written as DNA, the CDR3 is TGCGCCAGCAGCACTCCGGACCACGGGACAGGGGTTCGGAATGAGCAGTTCTTC. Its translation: CASSTPDHGTGVRNEQFF.

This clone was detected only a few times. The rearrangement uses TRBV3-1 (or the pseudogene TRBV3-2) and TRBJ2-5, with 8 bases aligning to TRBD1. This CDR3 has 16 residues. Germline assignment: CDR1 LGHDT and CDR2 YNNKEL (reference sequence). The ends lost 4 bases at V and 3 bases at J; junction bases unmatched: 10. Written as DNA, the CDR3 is TGTGCCAGCAGCCTAATAGGACAGGGAGTCGAAGAGACCCAGTACTTC. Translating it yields CASSLIGQGVEETQYF.

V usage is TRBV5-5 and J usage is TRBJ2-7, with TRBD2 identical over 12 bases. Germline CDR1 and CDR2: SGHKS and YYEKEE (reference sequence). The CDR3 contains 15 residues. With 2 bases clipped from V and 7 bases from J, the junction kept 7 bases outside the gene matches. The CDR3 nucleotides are TGTGCCAGCAGCTTAGAGGGACTAGCGGGTAAAGAGCAGTACTTC. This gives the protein CASSLEGLAGKEQYF.

The CDR3 loop is CASSGSTGGNSPLHF. In DNA, the CDR3 is TGTGCCAGCAGCGGATCGACAGGGGGAAATTCACCCCTCCACTTT. V is TRBV9 and J is TRBJ1-6; 9 bases align to TRBD1. Per germline, CDR1 SGDLS and CDR2 YYNGEE. The V segment lost 3 bases and the J segment 7 bases; nucleotides outside the gene matches: 5. The length of the CDR3 is 15 residues. The whole variable domain, filled in from reference TRBV9 and TRBJ1-6, reads DSGVTQTPKHLITATGQRVTLRCSPRSGDLSVYWYQQSLDQGLQFLIQYYNGEERAKGNILERFSAQQFPDLHSELNLSSLELGDSALYFCASSGSTGGNSPLHFGNGTRLTVT.

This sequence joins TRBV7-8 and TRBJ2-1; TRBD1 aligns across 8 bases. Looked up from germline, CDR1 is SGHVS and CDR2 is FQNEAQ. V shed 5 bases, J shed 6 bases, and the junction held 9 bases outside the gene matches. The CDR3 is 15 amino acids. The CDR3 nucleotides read TGTGCCAGCAGCGGGGCTGACAGGGGTCCCAATGAGCAGTTCTTC. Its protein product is CASSGADRGPNEQFF.

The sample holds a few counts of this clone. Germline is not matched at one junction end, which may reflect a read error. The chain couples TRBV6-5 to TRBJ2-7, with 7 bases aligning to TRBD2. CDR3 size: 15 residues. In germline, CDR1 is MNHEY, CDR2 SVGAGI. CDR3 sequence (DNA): TGTGCCAGCAGATACTCGGCGGGAGAGACCTACGAGCAGTACTTC. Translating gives CASRYSAGETYEQYF.

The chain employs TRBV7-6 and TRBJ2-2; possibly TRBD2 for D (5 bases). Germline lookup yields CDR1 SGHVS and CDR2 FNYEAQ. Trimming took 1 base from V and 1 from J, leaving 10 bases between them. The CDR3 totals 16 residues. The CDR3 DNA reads TGTGCCAGCAGCTTAGTAGGAGAGGGGAACACCGGGGAGCTGTTTTTT. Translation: CASSLVGEGNTGELFF.

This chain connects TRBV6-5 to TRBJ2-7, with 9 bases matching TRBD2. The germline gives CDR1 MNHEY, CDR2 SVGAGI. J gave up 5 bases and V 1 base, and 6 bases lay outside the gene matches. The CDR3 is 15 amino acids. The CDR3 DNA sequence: TGTGCCAGCAGTTACTTGGTAGCGGGAGCCCACGAGCAGTACTTC. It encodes CASSYLVAGAHEQYF.